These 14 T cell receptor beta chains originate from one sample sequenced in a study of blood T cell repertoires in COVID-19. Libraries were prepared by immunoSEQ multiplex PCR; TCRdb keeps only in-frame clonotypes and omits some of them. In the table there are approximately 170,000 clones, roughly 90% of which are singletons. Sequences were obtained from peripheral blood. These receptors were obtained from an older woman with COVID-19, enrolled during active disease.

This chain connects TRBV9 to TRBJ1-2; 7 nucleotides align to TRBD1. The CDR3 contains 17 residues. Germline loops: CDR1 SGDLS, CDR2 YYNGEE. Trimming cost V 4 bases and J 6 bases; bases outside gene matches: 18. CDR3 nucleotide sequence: TGTGCCAGCAGCCCTCGATCCAGGACAGGTGGCGTCAATGGCTACACCTTC. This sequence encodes CASSPRSRTGGVNGYTF.

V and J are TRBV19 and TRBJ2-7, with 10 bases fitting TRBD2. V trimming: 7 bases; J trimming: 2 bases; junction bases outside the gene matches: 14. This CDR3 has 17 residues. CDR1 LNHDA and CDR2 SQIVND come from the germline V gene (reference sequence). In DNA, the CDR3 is TGTGCCAGTATGAGGGCTAGCGGGAGTATTGGCACCTACGAGCAGTACTTC. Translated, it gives CASMRASGSIGTYEQYF.

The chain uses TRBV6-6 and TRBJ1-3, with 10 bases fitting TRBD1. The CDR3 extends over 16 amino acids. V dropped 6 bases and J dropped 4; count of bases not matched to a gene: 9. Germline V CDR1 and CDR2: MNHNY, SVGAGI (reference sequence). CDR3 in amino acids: CASRAGTGVGGNTIYF. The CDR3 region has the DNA TGTGCCAGCAGGGCCGGGACAGGGGTGGGAGGAAACACCATATATTTT.

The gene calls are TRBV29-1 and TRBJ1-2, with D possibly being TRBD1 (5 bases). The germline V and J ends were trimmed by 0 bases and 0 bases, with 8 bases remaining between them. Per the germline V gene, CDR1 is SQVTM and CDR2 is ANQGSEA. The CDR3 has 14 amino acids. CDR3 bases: TGCAGCGTTGAAGATAGGGGCGCTAACTATGGCTACACCTTC. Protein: CSVEDRGANYGYTF.

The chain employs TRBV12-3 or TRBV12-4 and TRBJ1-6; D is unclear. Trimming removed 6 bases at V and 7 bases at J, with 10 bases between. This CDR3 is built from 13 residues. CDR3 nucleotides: TGTGCCAGCAGCCATTACGGGAATTCACCCCTCCACTTT. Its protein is CASSHYGNSPLHF.

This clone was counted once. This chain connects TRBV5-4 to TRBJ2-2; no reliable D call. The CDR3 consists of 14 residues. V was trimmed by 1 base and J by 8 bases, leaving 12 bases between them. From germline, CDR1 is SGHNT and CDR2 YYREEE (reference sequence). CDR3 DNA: TGTGCCAGCAGCTTGAAAATTGCCAGTGGGGAGCTGTTTTTT. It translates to CASSLKIASGELFF.

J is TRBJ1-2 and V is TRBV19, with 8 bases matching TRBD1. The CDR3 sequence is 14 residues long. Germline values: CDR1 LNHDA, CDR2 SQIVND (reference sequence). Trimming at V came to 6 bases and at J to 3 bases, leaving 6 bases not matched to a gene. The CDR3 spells CASRRTGRDYGYTF. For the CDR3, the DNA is TGTGCCAGTAGACGGACAGGGAGGGACTATGGCTACACCTTC.

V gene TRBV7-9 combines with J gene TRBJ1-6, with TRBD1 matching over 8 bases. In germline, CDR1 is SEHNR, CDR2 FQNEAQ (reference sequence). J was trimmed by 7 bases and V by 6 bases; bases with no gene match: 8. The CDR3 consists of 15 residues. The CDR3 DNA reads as TGTGCCAGCAGACGCGGACAGGGACCAAATTCACCCCTCCACTTT. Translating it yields CASRRGQGPNSPLHF. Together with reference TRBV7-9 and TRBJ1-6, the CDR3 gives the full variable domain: DTGVSQNPRHKITKRGQNVTFRCDPISEHNRLYWYRQTLGQGPEFLTYFQNEAQLEKSRLLSDRFSAERPKGSFSTLEIQRTEQGDSAMYLCASRRGQGPNSPLHFGNGTRLTVT.

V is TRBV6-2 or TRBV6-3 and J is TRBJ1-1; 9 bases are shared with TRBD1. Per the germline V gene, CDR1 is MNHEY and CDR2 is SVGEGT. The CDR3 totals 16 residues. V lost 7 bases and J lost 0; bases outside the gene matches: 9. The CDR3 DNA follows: TGTGCCAGCAACCCCCGGGACAGGGACATGAACACTGAAGCTTTCTTT. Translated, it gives CASNPRDRDMNTEAFF.

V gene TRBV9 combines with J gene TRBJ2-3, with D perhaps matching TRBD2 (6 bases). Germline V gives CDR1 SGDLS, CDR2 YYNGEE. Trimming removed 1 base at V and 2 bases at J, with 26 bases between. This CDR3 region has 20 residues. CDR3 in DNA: TGTGCCAGCAGCGTATCAGGAGCGGAGGGCTTTGGGGGAATCACAGATACGCAGTATTTT. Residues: CASSVSGAEGFGGITDTQYF. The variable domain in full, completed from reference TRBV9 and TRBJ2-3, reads DSGVTQTPKHLITATGQRVTLRCSPRSGDLSVYWYQQSLDQGLQFLIQYYNGEERAKGNILERFSAQQFPDLHSELNLSSLELGDSALYFCASSVSGAEGFGGITDTQYFGPGTRLTVL.

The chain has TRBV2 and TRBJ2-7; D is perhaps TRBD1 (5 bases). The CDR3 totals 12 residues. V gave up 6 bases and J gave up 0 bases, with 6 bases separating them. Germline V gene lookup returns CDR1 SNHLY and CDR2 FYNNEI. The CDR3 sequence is CASRQGSYEQYF. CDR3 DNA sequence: TGTGCCAGCAGGCAGGGCTCCTACGAGCAGTACTTC.

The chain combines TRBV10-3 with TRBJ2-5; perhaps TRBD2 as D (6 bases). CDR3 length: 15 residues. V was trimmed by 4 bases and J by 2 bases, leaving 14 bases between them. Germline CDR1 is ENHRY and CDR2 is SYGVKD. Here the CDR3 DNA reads TGTGCCATCAGTGCCCGGGAGTCCTTACAAGAGACCCAGTACTTC. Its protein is CAISARESLQETQYF.

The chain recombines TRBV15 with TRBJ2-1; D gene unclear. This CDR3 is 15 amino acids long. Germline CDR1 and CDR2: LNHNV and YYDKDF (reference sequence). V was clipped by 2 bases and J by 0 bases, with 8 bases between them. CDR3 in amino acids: CATSRQRFSYNEQFF. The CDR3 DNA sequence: TGTGCCACCAGCAGACAGCGCTTCTCCTACAATGAGCAGTTCTTC. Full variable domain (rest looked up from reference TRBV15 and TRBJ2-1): DAMVIQNPRYQVTQFGKPVTLSCSQTLNHNVMYWYQQKSSQAPKLLFHYYDKDFNNEADTPDNFQSRRPNTSFCFLDIRSPGLGDTAMYLCATSRQRFSYNEQFFGPGTRLTVL.

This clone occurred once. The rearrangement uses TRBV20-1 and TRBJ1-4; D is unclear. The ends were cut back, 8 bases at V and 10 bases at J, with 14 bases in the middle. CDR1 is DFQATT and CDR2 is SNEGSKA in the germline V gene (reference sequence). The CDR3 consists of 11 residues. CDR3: CSPSGSGKLFF. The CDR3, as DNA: TGCAGTCCATCTGGGAGCGGAAAACTGTTTTTT.